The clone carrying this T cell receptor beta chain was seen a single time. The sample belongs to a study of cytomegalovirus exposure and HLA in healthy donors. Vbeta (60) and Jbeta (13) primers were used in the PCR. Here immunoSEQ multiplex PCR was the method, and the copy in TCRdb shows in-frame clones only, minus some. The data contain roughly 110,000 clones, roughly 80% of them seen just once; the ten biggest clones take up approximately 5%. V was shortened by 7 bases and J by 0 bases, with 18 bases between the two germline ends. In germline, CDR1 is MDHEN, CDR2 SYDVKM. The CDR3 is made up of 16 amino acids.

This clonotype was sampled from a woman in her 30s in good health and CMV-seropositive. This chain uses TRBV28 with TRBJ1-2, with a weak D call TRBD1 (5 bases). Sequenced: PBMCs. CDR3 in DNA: TGTGCCAGCACCCTCGGGGGGGGGTTTCCTAACTATGGCTACACCTTC. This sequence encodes CASTLGGGFPNYGYTF.